What follows are 4 T cell receptor beta chains derived from one specimen sequenced in a study of technical replicates of blood from several donors. The table came from immunoSEQ multiplex PCR; TCRdb's copy has only in-frame clones and leaves some out. The sample contains around 98,000 clones, under 97% of which appear only once. Sequencing was performed on T cells isolated from PBMCs. Source of these receptors: a human donor in good health.

The chain couples TRBV19 to TRBJ1-4; D gene uncertain. V was clipped by 10 bases and J by 0 bases, with 18 bases between them. Germline assignment: CDR1 LNHDA and CDR2 SQIVND (reference sequence). This CDR3 has 16 residues. The CDR3 here is CATQPGAIATNEKLFF. The CDR3 DNA is TGTGCCACTCAGCCGGGAGCTATTGCAACTAATGAAAAACTGTTTTTT.

The V gene is TRBV10-1, the J gene TRBJ1-1, with a tentative D call TRBD1 (6 bases). The germline gives CDR1 WNHNN, CDR2 SYGVQD (reference sequence). The germline V and J ends were trimmed by 4 bases and 1 base, with 13 bases remaining between them. The CDR3 is 15 residues long. CDR3 sequence (DNA): TGCGCCAGCAGTGCTTCTGGACAGCCGAACACTGAAGCTTTCTTT. This codes for CASSASGQPNTEAFF.

The chain recombines TRBV7-7 with TRBJ2-1; 11 bases match TRBD2. Germline V gene data show CDR1 as SSHAT and CDR2 as FNYEAQ (reference sequence). The CDR3 is made up of 15 amino acids. V lost 5 bases and J lost 5; bases outside the gene matches: 5. CDR3 protein: CASSKRLAGNNEQFF. CDR3 DNA: TGTGCCAGCAGCAAAAGACTAGCGGGAAACAATGAGCAGTTCTTC. The variable domain in full, completed from reference TRBV7-7 and TRBJ2-1, reads GAGVSQSPRYKVTKRGQDVTLRCDPISSHATLYWYQQALGQGPEFLTYFNYEAQPDKSGLPSDRFSAERPEGSISTLTIQRTEQRDSAMYRCASSKRLAGNNEQFFGPGTRLTVL.

V gene TRBV2 combines with J gene TRBJ2-2, with 8 bases identical to TRBD1. The trim removed 9 bases at V and 1 base at J, leaving 7 bases unmatched. CDR3 length equals 15 residues. Looked up from germline, CDR1 is SNHLY and CDR2 is FYNNEI. CDR3 protein: CASYRGLGNTGELFF. CDR3 nucleotide sequence: TGTGCCAGTTACAGGGGGTTGGGGAACACCGGGGAGCTGTTTTTT.